The rows below give T cell receptor beta chains drawn from one sample of a study of OX40 agonist ivuxolimab in advanced cancers. The protocol was immunoSEQ multiplex PCR, while the TCRdb copy is restricted to in-frame clones and leaves out a portion. The sample has more than 45,000 clones, around 90% seen once; the top ten hold roughly 43%. Sequences were derived from CD4+ or CD8+ T cells sorted from blood, sampled in a trial of the OX40 agonist ivuxolimab. The receptor source for this set is an adult with an advanced solid tumor such as melanoma, head and neck, liver or kidney cancer. Both conserved end residues are part of each CDR3. The D gene is left open where the match is weak. Rows may omit the clone size; those that give it use once, few, many or a size class.

V,size,D,J,DNA,CDR3
TRBV5-1,-,-,TRBJ2-1,TGCGCCAGCAGCTTGGGAGGCAGTTTGGGGGTGAAGGACAATGAGCAGTTCTTC,CASSLGGSLGVKDNEQFF
TRBV7-2,-,TRBD1,TRBJ2-5,TGTGCCAGCATCCCTCGGGGCGGGGACAGGGGGGACCAAGAGACCCAGTACTTC,CASIPRGGDRGDQETQYF
TRBV10-1,once,-,TRBJ2-7,TGCGCCAGCAGTGAGTCTGGGGGCTACGAGCAGTACTTC,CASSESGGYEQYF
TRBV11-2,-,-,TRBJ2-7,TGTGCCAGCAGCTTAGAAGTCCCCGAGCAGTACTTC,CASSLEVPEQYF
TRBV6-5,-,-,TRBJ2-1,TGTGCCAGCAGTTACGAAGGAGACAATGAGCAGTTCTTC,CASSYEGDNEQFF
TRBV30,-,-,TRBJ2-7,TGTGCCTGGGGGCAGGGCCTCTACGAGCAGTACTTC,CAWGQGLYEQYF
TRBV4-1,-,-,TRBJ1-2,TGCGCCAGCAGCCCTGATGGGGGACCGAGCTATGGCTACACCTTC,CASSPDGGPSYGYTF
TRBV30,-,-,TRBJ2-7,TGTGCCTGGAGTGGAGGGGTATCCTACGAGCAGTACTTC,CAWSGGVSYEQYF
TRBV5-1,-,-,TRBJ2-7,TGCGCCAGCAGCTTGGTGTCAGACTACGAGCAGTACTTC,CASSLVSDYEQYF
TRBV7-6,-,-,TRBJ2-1,TGTGCCAGCAGCTTAGAGGGGCGGTACAATGAGCAGTTCTTC,CASSLEGRYNEQFF
TRBV11-3,-,TRBD1,TRBJ2-1,TGTGCCAGCAGCTCCCGGGACAGCTCGAATGAGCAGTTCTTC,CASSSRDSSNEQFF
TRBV21-1,-,-,TRBJ1-5,TGTGCCAGCAGGGTTCAGGGCGTTTATAGCAATCAGCCCCAGCATTTT,CASRVQGVYSNQPQHF
TRBV4-2,-,-,TRBJ2-3,TGTGCCAGCACCCTCACTAGCACAGATACGCAGTATTTT,CASTLTSTDTQYF
TRBV10-2,-,-,TRBJ2-3,TGCGCCAGCACCCTGGAGGGGAATGAAGATACGCAGTATTTT,CASTLEGNEDTQYF
TRBV11-2,-,TRBD2,TRBJ2-3,TGTGCCAGCAGCTTGACCGGGACTAGGGGGACGGGGGGGCAGTATTTT,CASSLTGTRGTGGQYF
TRBV9,-,-,TRBJ2-1,TGTGCCAGCAGCCCGAATGGGGTCTCCTACAATGAGCAGTTCTTC,CASSPNGVSYNEQFF
TRBV4-1,-,TRBD1,TRBJ1-6,TGCGCCAGCAGCCCACTTCCAGGACAGGGGATGACACCCCTCCACTTT,CASSPLPGQGMTPLHF
TRBV19,-,-,TRBJ2-1,TGTGCCAGTACCCCCAGTTATCACTATGAGCAGTTCTTC,CASTPSYHYEQFF
TRBV27,-,-,TRBJ2-2,TGTGCCAGCAGTCTTTCGGGACTCCTCAACACCGGGGAGCTGTTTTTT,CASSLSGLLNTGELFF
TRBV30,-,-,TRBJ2-5,TGTGCCTGGAGTTGGGGACAAGAGACCCAGTACTTC,CAWSWGQETQYF
TRBV9,-,-,TRBJ2-5,TGTGCCAGCAGCTCGGAAGGTGAGGAGACCCAGTACTTC,CASSSEGEETQYF
TRBV29-1,-,-,TRBJ2-7,TGCAGCGTTGAAGGCAACAGCTCCTACGAGCAGTACTTC,CSVEGNSSYEQYF
TRBV30,-,-,TRBJ1-1,TGTGCCTGGAGTAGGACGGTGAACACTGAAGCTTTCTTT,CAWSRTVNTEAFF
TRBV2,-,TRBD1,TRBJ1-2,TGTGCCAGCACCCAGAAGGCGCAGGGGGCGGATGGCTACACCTTC,CASTQKAQGADGYTF